Below, 18 T cell receptor beta chains from the same sample are listed, as sequenced in a study of early T cells in non-severe SARS-CoV-2 infection. Using its own MiXCR run on the 5' RACE reads, TCRdb lists one record per CDR3 protein. Seen here are about 48,000 distinct CDR3 sequences, about 6.2% observed once, and the top ten hold around 6.9%. This sample comprised whole blood, obtained at baseline. The receptors come from an adult who was a healthcare worker with PCR-confirmed SARS-CoV-2 infection or an uninfected control (not recorded which).

The rearrangement links TRBV20-1 to TRBJ2-3; 8 bases fit TRBD1. The CDR3 sequence is 13 residues long. After removal of 6 bases from V and 2 bases from J, the junction contained 4 bases not matched to a gene. Germline V gene lookup returns CDR1 DFQATT and CDR2 SNEGSKA (reference sequence). The CDR3 here is CSARQGITDTQYF. As DNA, the CDR3 is TGCAGTGCCCGACAGGGGATCACAGATACGCAGTATTTT.

This clonotype was recorded at least ten times. The V call is TRBV5-5, the J call TRBJ2-7, with 7 bases that match TRBD1. Trimming took 4 bases from V and 1 from J; bases not matched to a gene: 2. Germline V gene lookup returns CDR1 SGHKS and CDR2 YYEKEE (reference sequence). The CDR3 spans 13 residues. The CDR3, as DNA: TGTGCCAGCAGCAGGACAGGATCCTACGAGCAGTACTTC. This translates into CASSRTGSYEQYF.

V usage is TRBV9 and J usage is TRBJ2-2; 10 positions match TRBD2. This CDR3 contains 16 residues. V lost 4 bases and J lost 6; bases outside the gene matches: 9. Germline loops: CDR1 SGDLS, CDR2 YYNGEE. CDR3 nucleotide sequence: TGTGCCAGCAGCACCCCCCAGCTAGCGGGAGCCGGGGAGCTGTTTTTT. It translates to CASSTPQLAGAGELFF.

This clonotype was detected ten times or more. The chain carries TRBV12-3 or TRBV12-4 and TRBJ2-2; D gene unclear. The ends were cut back, 1 base at V and 4 bases at J, with 4 bases in the middle. The CDR3 is made up of 13 amino acids. CDR3 protein: CASSLGVTGELFF. The CDR3 region has the DNA TGTGCCAGCAGTTTAGGGGTCACCGGGGAGCTGTTTTTT.

In this sample, this clonotype turned up many times. J is TRBJ1-2 and V is TRBV19; unclear D gene. V lost 3 bases to trimming and J lost 4 bases, with 12 bases between them. The CDR3 runs to 14 residues. The germline V gene has CDR1 LNHDA and CDR2 SQIVND (reference sequence). As DNA, the CDR3 is TGTGCCAGTAGTATTCGGAGGAACCTCTATGGCTACACCTTC. Translated: CASSIRRNLYGYTF.

This clonotype was counted at least ten times. The V call is TRBV11-1, the J call TRBJ2-6; possible D gene TRBD1, 6 bases. CDR3 length equals 15 residues. Trimming cost V 4 bases and J 2 bases, with 9 bases left between them. Germline V gene lookup returns CDR1 SGHAT and CDR2 FQDESV (reference sequence). CDR3 coding DNA: TGTGCCAGCAGCTCCTACAGGGCTGGGGCCAACGTCCTGACTTTC. Translating gives CASSSYRAGANVLTF.

This chain joins TRBV28 and TRBJ2-2, with 10 bases identical to TRBD1. This CDR3 comprises 15 residues. Germline CDR1 and CDR2: MDHEN and SYDVKM. V lost 9 bases, J lost 6 bases, and 10 bases stayed unmatched. CDR3: CASMGQGLGAGELFF. The CDR3 nucleotides are TGTGCCAGTATGGGACAGGGGTTGGGTGCCGGGGAGCTGTTTTTT.

The chain is built from TRBV2 and TRBJ1-1; 8 bases match TRBD1. CDR1 and CDR2 from the germline V gene are SNHLY and FYNNEI. Unmatched junction bases numbered 6, after V lost 7 bases and J lost 5 bases. CDR3 length equals 13 residues. Written as DNA, the CDR3 is TGTGCCAGCACCCTTGACAGGGGAACTGAAGCTTTCTTT. Translating gives CASTLDRGTEAFF.

The chain combines TRBV15 with TRBJ2-7, with D uncertain. V lost 4 bases and J 3 bases, leaving 4 bases between the germline ends. Looked up from germline, CDR1 is LNHNV and CDR2 is YYDKDF (reference sequence). This CDR3 comprises 11 residues. The CDR3 nucleotides are TGTGCCACCAGCATCGGCTACGAGCAGTACTTC. It codes for CATSIGYEQYF.

CDR3 coding DNA: TGCGCCAGCAGCCAAATGACCGGGGGTGAAAAACTGTTTTTT. As protein: CASSQMTGGEKLFF. The V gene is TRBV4-1, the J gene TRBJ1-4; maybe TRBD1 (5 bases). Germline CDR1 reads MGHRA; CDR2 reads YSYEKL. The length of the CDR3 is 14 residues. Trimming shortened V by 2 bases and J by 7 bases, and 11 bases separated the two germline ends.

The table lists this clonotype with many counts. The chain employs TRBV6-2 or TRBV6-3 and TRBJ2-1; TRBD2 is a possible D gene (6 bases). The CDR3 is 14 residues long. Per the germline V gene, CDR1 is MNHEY and CDR2 is SVGEGT. The ends were cut back, 7 bases at V and 8 bases at J, with 18 bases in the middle. Here the CDR3 reads CASTQSGRGDEQFF. CDR3 DNA: TGTGCCAGCACTCAATCCGGGAGAGGCGATGAGCAGTTCTTC.

Ten or more counts support this clonotype. One end of the junction does not line up with germline, which may come from a read error. The chain links TRBV11-3 to TRBJ2-1, with 7 bases lining up with TRBD1. The CDR3 sequence is 15 residues long. CDR1 is SGHNT, CDR2 YENEEA, per germline. The CDR3 loop reads CASSVDRAMYNEQFF. DNA of the CDR3: TGTGCCAGCAGCGTAGACAGGGCAATGTACAATGAGCAGTTCTTC.

The table lists this clonotype with many counts. The V and J genes are TRBV6-2 or TRBV6-3 and TRBJ2-1, with 15 positions matching TRBD2. Germline CDR1 reads MNHEY; CDR2 reads SVGEGT. The length of the CDR3 is 18 residues. The V gene end was trimmed by 6 bases and the J gene end by 6 bases; junction bases not matched to a gene: 12. The CDR3 reads CASSPGLAGGLGRNEQFF. The CDR3 DNA reads as TGTGCCAGCAGCCCCGGACTAGCGGGAGGGCTTGGTCGCAATGAGCAGTTCTTC.

At least ten counts were recorded for this clonotype. The chain couples TRBV12-3 or TRBV12-4 to TRBJ2-5; D not resolved. Between the trimmed V and J ends, which lost 7 bases and 2 bases, there was a span of 11 bases. The CDR3 totals 13 residues. The CDR3 loop is CASNAPGQETQYF. CDR3 coding DNA: TGTGCCAGCAATGCCCCTGGACAAGAGACCCAGTACTTC.

In this sample, this clonotype turned up many times. The CDR3 coding sequence is TGTGCCAGCAGTGAATTGGGACTAATCTACGAGCAGTACTTC. Translation gives CASSELGLIYEQYF. The chain links TRBV25-1 to TRBJ2-7; TRBD2 matches at 7 bases. Germline-derived CDR1 and CDR2 are MGHDK and SYGVNS. V was clipped by 1 base and J by 3 bases; unmatched bases: 3. This CDR3 has 14 amino acids.

In its sample, this clonotype was seen a few times. The chain recombines TRBV4-3 with TRBJ2-2; D unclear. The length of the CDR3 is 16 residues. Germline-derived CDR1 and CDR2 are LGHNA and YSLEER. V was pared by 0 bases and J by 8 bases, with 16 bases between. DNA of the CDR3: TGCGCCAGCAGCCAAGATCTTTGGGCTAGGGCTGGGGAGCTGTTTTTT. Protein product: CASSQDLWARAGELFF.

This clonotype was counted many times. The chain uses TRBV7-9 and TRBJ2-7; no definite D call. This CDR3 is built from 14 residues. CDR1 and CDR2 (germline): SEHNR, FQNEAQ (reference sequence). Trimming stripped 10 bases from V and 3 bases from J, with 19 bases between. CDR3 in DNA: TGTGCCACCAGTCTAGACAAGAAACACTACGAGCAGTACTTC. The encoded protein is CATSLDKKHYEQYF.

The sample holds a few counts of this clonotype. This chain connects TRBV12-3 or TRBV12-4 to TRBJ2-3; a weak D match, TRBD2 (5 bases). V lost 4 bases to trimming and J lost 0 bases, with 14 bases between them. The CDR3 has 16 residues. The CDR3 DNA reads as TGTGCCAGCAGTTCCTACTCCGGGGAAAGCACAGATACGCAGTATTTT. This translates into CASSSYSGESTDTQYF.